This T cell receptor (beta chain) was documented in a study of blood T cell repertoires in COVID-19. About the research overall: Acute and convalescent COVID-19 specimens originated in the United States, Italy and Spain. PBMCs, B-cell-depleted T cells, or T cells were the source of the cDNA or gDNA that made up the material.

Study processing details: Reference gene primer amplification yielded estimated nucleated cell counts. Clones were sequenced by immunoSEQ multiplex PCR, and TCRdb holds only the in-frame ones, with some missing. Clone size and V and J calls were adopted from that table, with D and trimming inferred from the DNA. Of about 120,000 clones listed, approximately 80% were seen once; the top ten hold 2% to 3%. Germline CDR1 reads SGHAT; CDR2 reads FQNNGV. The CDR3 covers 17 residues. Losses at the gene ends were 4 bases for V and 5 bases for J; bases not matched to a gene: 11. The source is a man aged 50 to 60 with acute or convalescent COVID-19. Specimen: peripheral blood. The V call is TRBV11-2, the J call TRBJ1-1; 12 bases are shared with TRBD1. As DNA, the CDR3 is TGTGCCAGCAGCTCGCTCCGGGACAGGGGGCCCAAGACTGAAGCTTTCTTT. Translated, it gives CASSSLRDRGPKTEAFF.